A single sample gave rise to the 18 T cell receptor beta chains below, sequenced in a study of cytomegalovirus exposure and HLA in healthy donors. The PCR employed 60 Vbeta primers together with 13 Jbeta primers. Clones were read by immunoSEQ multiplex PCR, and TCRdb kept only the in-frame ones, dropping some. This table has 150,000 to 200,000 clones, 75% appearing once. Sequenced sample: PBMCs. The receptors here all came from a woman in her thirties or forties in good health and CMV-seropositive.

CDR3: CASSLVGAGGPSLAQYF. The CDR3 DNA sequence: TGTGCCAGCAGCTTAGTCGGAGCGGGAGGGCCTTCCTTGGCGCAGTATTTT. The rearrangement links TRBV7-9 to TRBJ2-3; 10 bases line up with TRBD2. The V and J ends lost 1 base and 10 bases, in that order; junction bases with no gene match: 14. The CDR3 spans 17 residues. CDR1 and CDR2 (germline): SEHNR, FQNEAQ (reference sequence). Full variable domain (rest looked up from reference TRBV7-9 and TRBJ2-3): DTGVSQNPRHKITKRGQNVTFRCDPISEHNRLYWYRQTLGQGPEFLTYFQNEAQLEKSRLLSDRFSAERPKGSFSTLEIQRTEQGDSAMYLCASSLVGAGGPSLAQYFGPGTRLTVL.

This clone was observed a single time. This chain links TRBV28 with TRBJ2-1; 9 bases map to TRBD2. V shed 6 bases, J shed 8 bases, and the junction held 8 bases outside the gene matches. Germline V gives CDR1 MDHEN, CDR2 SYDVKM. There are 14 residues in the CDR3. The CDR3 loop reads CASSPGTSNHEQFF. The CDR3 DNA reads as TGTGCCAGCAGCCCCGGGACTAGCAACCATGAGCAGTTCTTC.

The CDR3 nucleotides are TGTGCCAGCAGAGTAGGGGCCTACGAGCAGTACTTC. Residues: CASRVGAYEQYF. This rearrangement joins TRBV28 to TRBJ2-7; possible D gene TRBD1, 5 bases. V lost 6 bases to trimming and J lost 2 bases, with 8 bases between them. Germline V gives CDR1 MDHEN, CDR2 SYDVKM. This CDR3 is 12 amino acids long.

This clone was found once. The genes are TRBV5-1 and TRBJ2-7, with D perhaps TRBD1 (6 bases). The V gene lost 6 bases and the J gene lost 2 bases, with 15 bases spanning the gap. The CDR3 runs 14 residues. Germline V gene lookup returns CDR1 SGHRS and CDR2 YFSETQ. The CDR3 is CASKLQGRPYEQYF. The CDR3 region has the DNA TGCGCCAGCAAGTTACAGGGACGACCCTACGAGCAGTACTTC.

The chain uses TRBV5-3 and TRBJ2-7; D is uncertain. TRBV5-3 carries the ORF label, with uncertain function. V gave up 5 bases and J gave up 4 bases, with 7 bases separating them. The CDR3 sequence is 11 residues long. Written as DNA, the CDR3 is TGTGCCAGAAGTCAAATTTACGAGCAGTACTTC. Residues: CARSQIYEQYF.

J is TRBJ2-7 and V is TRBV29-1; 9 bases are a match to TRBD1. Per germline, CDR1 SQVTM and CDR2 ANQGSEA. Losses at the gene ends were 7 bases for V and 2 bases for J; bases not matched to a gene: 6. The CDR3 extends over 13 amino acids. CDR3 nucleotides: TGCAGCGCACAGAGGGACAGGGCCTACGAGCAGTACTTC. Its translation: CSAQRDRAYEQYF.

The chain's CDR3 is CATSGQTNNEQFF. The CDR3 DNA reads as TGTGCCACCTCGGGACAGACCAACAATGAGCAGTTCTTC. The gene calls are TRBV6-1 and TRBJ2-1; 7 bases align to TRBD1. The CDR3 totals 13 residues. V lost 10 bases and J lost 5; bases outside the gene matches: 8. Germline CDR1 reads MNHNS; CDR2 reads SASEGT.

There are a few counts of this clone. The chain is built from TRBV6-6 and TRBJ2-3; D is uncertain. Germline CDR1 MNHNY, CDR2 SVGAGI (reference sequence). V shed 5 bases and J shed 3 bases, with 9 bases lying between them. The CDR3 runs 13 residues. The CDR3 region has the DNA TGTGCCAGCAGTCCGAGCACGACAGATACGCAGTATTTT. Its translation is CASSPSTTDTQYF.

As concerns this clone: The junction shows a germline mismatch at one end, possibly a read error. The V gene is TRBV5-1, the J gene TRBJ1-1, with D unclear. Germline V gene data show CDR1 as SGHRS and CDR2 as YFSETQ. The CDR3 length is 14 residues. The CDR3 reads CASSLGAGITGAFF. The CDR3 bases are TGCGCCAGCAGCTTGGGGGCGGGGATAACTGGAGCTTTCTTT.

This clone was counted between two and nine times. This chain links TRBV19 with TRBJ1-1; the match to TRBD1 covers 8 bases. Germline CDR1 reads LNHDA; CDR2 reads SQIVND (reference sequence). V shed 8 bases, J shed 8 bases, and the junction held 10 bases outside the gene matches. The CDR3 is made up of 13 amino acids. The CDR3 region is CASGKSRGLEAFF. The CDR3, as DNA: TGTGCCAGTGGTAAGAGCAGGGGGCTCGAAGCTTTCTTT.

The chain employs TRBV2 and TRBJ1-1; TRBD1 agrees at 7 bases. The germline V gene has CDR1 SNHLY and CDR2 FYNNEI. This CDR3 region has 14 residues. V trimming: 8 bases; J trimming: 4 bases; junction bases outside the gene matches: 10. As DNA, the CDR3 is TGTGCCAGCGGCAGACAGGGTCAAAGCACTGAAGCTTTCTTT. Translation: CASGRQGQSTEAFF.

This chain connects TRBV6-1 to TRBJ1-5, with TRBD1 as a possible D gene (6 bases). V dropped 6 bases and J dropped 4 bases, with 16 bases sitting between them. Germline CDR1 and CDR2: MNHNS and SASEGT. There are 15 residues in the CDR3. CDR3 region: CASSSPGQPNQPQHF. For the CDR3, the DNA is TGTGCCAGCAGCTCCCCTGGACAGCCTAATCAGCCCCAGCATTTT.

The CDR3 reads CASSSSGGYQPQHF. The CDR3, as DNA: TGTGCCAGCAGTTCCTCAGGGGGCTATCAGCCCCAGCATTTT. The rearrangement links TRBV27 to TRBJ1-5, with TRBD1 identical over 8 bases. From germline, CDR1 is MNHEY and CDR2 SMNVEV (reference sequence). The junction had 4 bases not matched to a gene; V was cut back by 4 bases and J by 5 bases. The CDR3 consists of 14 residues.

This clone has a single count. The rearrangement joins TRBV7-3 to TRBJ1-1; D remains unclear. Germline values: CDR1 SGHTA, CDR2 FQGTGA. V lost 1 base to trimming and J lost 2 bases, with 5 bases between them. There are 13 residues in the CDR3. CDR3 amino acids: CASSLRANTEAFF. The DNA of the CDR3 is TGTGCCAGCAGCTTAAGGGCCAACACTGAAGCTTTCTTT.

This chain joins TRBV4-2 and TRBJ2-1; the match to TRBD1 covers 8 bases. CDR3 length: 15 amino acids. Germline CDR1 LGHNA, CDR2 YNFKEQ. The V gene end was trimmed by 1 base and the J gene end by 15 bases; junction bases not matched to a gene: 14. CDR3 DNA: TGTGCCAGCAGCCAAGGCGCCCCGGGACAGGTGGGTCGGTTCTTC. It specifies CASSQGAPGQVGRFF.

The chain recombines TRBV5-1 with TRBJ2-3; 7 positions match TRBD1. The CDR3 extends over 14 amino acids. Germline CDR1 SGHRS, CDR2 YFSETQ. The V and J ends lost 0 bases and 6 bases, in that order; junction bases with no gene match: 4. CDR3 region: CASSLGVTGDTQYF. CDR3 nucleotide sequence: TGCGCCAGCAGCTTGGGAGTGACAGGGGATACGCAGTATTTT.

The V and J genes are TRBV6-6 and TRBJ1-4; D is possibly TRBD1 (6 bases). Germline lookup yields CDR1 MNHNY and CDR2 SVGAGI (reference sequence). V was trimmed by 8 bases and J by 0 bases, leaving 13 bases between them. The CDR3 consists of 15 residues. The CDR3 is CASLRTAATNEKLFF. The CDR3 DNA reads TGTGCCAGCTTAAGGACAGCTGCAACTAATGAAAAACTGTTTTTT.

The chain's CDR3 is CASVEKGYTEAFF. The CDR3 coding sequence is TGTGCCAGCGTCGAGAAGGGGTACACTGAAGCTTTCTTT. The rearrangement links TRBV7-9 to TRBJ1-1; D might be TRBD1 (5 bases). Per germline, CDR1 SEHNR and CDR2 FQNEAQ (reference sequence). Trimming removed 8 bases from V and 3 bases from J, with 13 bases in between. The CDR3 has 13 amino acids.